These T cell receptor beta chains were read from a single sample in a study of shared clonotypes between healthy human individuals. The data were produced by immunoSEQ multiplex PCR, yet TCRdb's version contains in-frame clones alone and is incomplete. The data show about half a million clones, roughly 80% seen once. Sequencing was done on a sample of PBMCs. Source of these receptors: a woman aged 40-49 years in good health. Some clones in this sample may be carry-over from other donors' samples. Both conserved end residues are part of each CDR3. The D gene is left open where the match is weak. Size is stated for part of the rows, as once, few or many counts, or as a class when the clone is expanded.

v_gene	abundance	j_gene	d_gene	CDR3aa	CDR3nt
TRBV2	many	TRBJ1-1	NA	CASSHGLRRLENTEAFF	TGTGCCAGCAGCCACGGACTGCGACGGCTGGAGAACACTGAAGCTTTCTTT
TRBV28	once	TRBJ2-7	NA	CASSSPSRGSYEQYF	TGTGCCAGCAGTTCCCCATCCAGGGGATCCTACGAGCAGTACTTC
TRBV6-5	few	TRBJ2-1	TRBD2	CANLAGGPYEQFF	TGTGCCAACCTAGCGGGAGGGCCCTATGAGCAGTTCTTC
TRBV14	NA	TRBJ2-7	TRBD1	CASSPYHGQGTAYEQYF	TGTGCCAGCAGCCCATACCACGGACAGGGAACGGCCTACGAGCAGTACTTC
TRBV29-1	NA	TRBJ2-5	TRBD1	CSVVDRVGLETQYF	TGCAGCGTCGTGGACAGGGTAGGGTTGGAGACCCAGTACTTC
TRBV2	NA	TRBJ2-7	TRBD2	CASTSPGTRGYEQYF	TGTGCCAGCACTTCTCCCGGGACTAGGGGCTACGAGCAGTACTTC
TRBV28	NA	TRBJ2-1	TRBD2	CASSSREASSYNEQFF	TGTGCCAGCAGTTCCCGGGAGGCCAGCTCCTACAATGAGCAGTTCTTC
TRBV11-2	NA	TRBJ1-2	NA	CASSLAGGGSYGYTF	TGTGCCAGCAGCTTAGCCGGGGGAGGGTCCTATGGCTACACCTTC
TRBV11-2	NA	TRBJ2-7	NA	CASSLVKGRGMREQYF	TGTGCCAGCAGCTTAGTAAAGGGCAGGGGTATGCGCGAGCAGTACTTC
TRBV19	NA	TRBJ1-2	NA	CASSPQGRDYGYTF	TGTGCCAGTAGTCCCCAGGGGAGGGACTATGGCTACACCTTC
TRBV5-1	NA	TRBJ1-3	NA	CASSLGAFGNTIYF	TGCGCCAGCAGCTTGGGTGCATTTGGAAACACCATATATTTT
TRBV7-3	NA	TRBJ2-2	NA	CASSLADTGELFF	TGTGCCAGCAGCTTAGCAGACACCGGGGAGCTGTTTTTT
TRBV5-1	NA	TRBJ2-1	NA	CASSLGGRIHEQFF	TGCGCCAGCAGCTTGGGAGGTCGAATCCATGAGCAGTTCTTC
TRBV5-3	NA	TRBJ2-7	TRBD2	CARSLDLAGGLADYYEQYF	TGTGCCAGAAGCTTGGATCTAGCGGGAGGCCTCGCGGACTACTACGAGCAGTACTTC
TRBV18	NA	TRBJ2-5	TRBD1	CASSQGTGGTSGTQYF	TGTGCCAGCTCACAAGGGACAGGGGGCACATCTGGGACCCAGTACTTC
TRBV4-1	NA	TRBJ2-7	TRBD2	CASSQDPGEGVEQYF	TGCGCCAGCAGCCAAGACCCTGGGGAGGGCGTCGAGCAGTACTTC
TRBV19	NA	TRBJ1-3	TRBD1	CASGQGSGNTIYF	TGTGCCAGTGGACAGGGCTCTGGAAACACCATATATTTT
TRBV28	NA	TRBJ2-2	NA	CASSWDFETGELFF	TGTGCCAGCAGCTGGGACTTCGAAACCGGGGAGCTGTTTTTT
TRBV25-1	NA	TRBJ2-2	TRBD2	CASSDPRLAGAGELFF	TGTGCCAGCAGTGACCCCAGACTAGCGGGAGCCGGGGAGCTGTTTTTT
TRBV5-1	NA	TRBJ1-1	NA	CASSLVGAGNTEAFF	TGCGCCAGCAGCTTGGTCGGAGCGGGGAACACTGAAGCTTTCTTT
TRBV6-5	few	TRBJ2-7	NA	CASTSQWGDEQYF	TGTGCCAGCACCTCCCAGTGGGGGGACGAGCAGTACTTC